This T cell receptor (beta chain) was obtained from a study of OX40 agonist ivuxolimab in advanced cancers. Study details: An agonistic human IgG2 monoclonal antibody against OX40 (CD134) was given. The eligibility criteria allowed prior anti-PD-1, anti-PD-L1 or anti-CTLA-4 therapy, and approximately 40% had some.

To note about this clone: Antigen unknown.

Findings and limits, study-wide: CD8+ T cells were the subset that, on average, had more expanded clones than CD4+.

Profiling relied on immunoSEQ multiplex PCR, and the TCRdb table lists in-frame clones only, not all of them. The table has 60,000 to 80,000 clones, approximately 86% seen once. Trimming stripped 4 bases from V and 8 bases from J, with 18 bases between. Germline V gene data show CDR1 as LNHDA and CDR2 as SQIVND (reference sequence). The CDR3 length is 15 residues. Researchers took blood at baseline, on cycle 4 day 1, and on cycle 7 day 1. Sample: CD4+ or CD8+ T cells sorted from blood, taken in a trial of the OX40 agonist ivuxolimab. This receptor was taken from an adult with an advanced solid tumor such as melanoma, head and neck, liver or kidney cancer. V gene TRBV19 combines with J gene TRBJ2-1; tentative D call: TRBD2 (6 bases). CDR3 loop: CASSTRRDSRDEQFF. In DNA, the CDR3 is TGTGCCAGTAGTACTCGTCGGGACTCGAGAGATGAGCAGTTCTTC.